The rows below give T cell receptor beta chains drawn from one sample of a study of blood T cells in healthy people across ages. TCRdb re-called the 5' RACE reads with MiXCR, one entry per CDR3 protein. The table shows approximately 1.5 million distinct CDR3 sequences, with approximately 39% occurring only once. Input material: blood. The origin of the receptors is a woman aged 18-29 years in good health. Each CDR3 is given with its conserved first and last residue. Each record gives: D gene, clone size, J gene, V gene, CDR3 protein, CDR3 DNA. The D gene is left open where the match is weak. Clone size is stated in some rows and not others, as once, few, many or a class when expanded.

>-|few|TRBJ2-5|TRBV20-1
CSARELWERTQYF
TGCAGTGCTAGAGAGCTTTGGGAGAGGACCCAGTACTTC
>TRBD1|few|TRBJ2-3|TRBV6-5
CASSYSDRGMDTQYF
TGTGCCAGCAGTTACTCGGACAGGGGCATGGATACGCAGTATTTT
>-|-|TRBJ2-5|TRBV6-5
CASSYSPLGQETQYF
TGTGCCAGCAGTTACTCCCCCCTGGGACAAGAGACCCAGTACTTC
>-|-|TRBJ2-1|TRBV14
CASSPHGYNEQFF
TGTGCCAGCAGCCCACATGGCTACAATGAGCAGTTCTTC
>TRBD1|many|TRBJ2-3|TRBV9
CASSVTGVGTQYF
TGTGCCAGCAGCGTCACAGGGGTCGGTACGCAGTATTTT
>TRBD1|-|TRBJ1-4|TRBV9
CASSGAGTGDTTNEKLFF
TGTGCCAGCAGCGGTGCCGGGACAGGCGATACAACTAATGAAAAACTGTTTTTT
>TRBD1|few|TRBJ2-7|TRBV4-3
CASSQVRTGGYEQYF
TGCGCCAGCAGCCAAGTCAGGACAGGGGGATACGAGCAGTACTTC
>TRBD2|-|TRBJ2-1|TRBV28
CASSLSETSGSYNEQFF
TGTGCCAGCAGTTTATCGGAAACTAGCGGGAGTTACAATGAGCAGTTCTTC
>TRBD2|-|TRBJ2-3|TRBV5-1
CASSYSGLASTDTQYF
TGCGCCAGCAGTTATAGCGGACTAGCAAGCACAGATACGCAGTATTTT
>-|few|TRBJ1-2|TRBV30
CAFDSYGYTF
TGTGCCTTCGACAGCTATGGCTACACCTTC
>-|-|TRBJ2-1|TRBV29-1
CSASSGRGVSSYNEQFF
TGCAGCGCCTCATCGGGCCGTGGCGTGAGCTCCTACAATGAGCAGTTCTTC
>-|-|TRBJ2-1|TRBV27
CARSIRDGAYNEQFF
TGTGCCCGCAGTATCCGGGACGGAGCCTACAATGAGCAGTTCTTC
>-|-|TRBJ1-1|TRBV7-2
CASSTRAREAFF
TGTGCCAGCAGCACCAGGGCGAGGGAAGCTTTCTTT
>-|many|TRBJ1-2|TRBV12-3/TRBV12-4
CASSIGYGYTF
TGTGCCAGCTCGATAGGCTATGGCTACACCTTC
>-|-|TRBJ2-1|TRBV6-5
CASRDLGANEQFF
TGTGCCAGCAGGGACTTGGGGGCCAATGAGCAGTTCTTC
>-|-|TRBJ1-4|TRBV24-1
CATSDLGGAHFDIFANEKLFF
TGTGCCACCAGTGATTTGGGGGGGGCCCATTTTGACATCTTCGCTAATGAAAAACTGTTTTTT
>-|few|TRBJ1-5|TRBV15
CATSREPGWAGLSNQPQHF
TGTGCCACCAGCAGAGAGCCGGGGTGGGCAGGCCTAAGCAATCAGCCCCAGCATTTT
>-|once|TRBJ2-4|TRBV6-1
CASSEPRAVKNIQYF
TGTGCCAGCAGTGAGCCCAGGGCTGTCAAAAACATTCAGTACTTC
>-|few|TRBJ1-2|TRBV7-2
CASSKGKGANYGYTF
TGTGCCAGCAGCAAGGGGAAGGGAGCTAACTATGGCTACACCTTC
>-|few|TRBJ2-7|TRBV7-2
CASSLTRDSTYEQYF
TGTGCCAGCAGCCTAACAAGGGACTCTACCTACGAGCAGTACTTC
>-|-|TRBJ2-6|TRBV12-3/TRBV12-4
CASTFGTGGIRANVLTF
TGTGCCAGCACCTTCGGCACAGGCGGGATCAGGGCCAACGTCCTGACTTTC
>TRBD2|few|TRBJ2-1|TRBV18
CASSPKTSKPYNEQFF
TGTGCCAGCTCACCCAAGACTAGCAAGCCCTACAATGAGCAGTTCTTC
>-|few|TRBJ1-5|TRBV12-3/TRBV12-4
CASSFARRGQQPQHF
TGTGCCAGCAGTTTTGCCAGGAGAGGTCAACAGCCCCAGCATTTT
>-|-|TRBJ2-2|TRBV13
CASSLARTLTGELFF
TGTGCCAGCAGCCTGGCAAGGACCCTCACCGGGGAGCTGTTTTTT